The 16 T cell receptor beta chains below come from one sample, sequenced in a study of spatial heterogeneity in lung cancer. Using its own MiXCR run on the 5' RACE reads, TCRdb lists one record per CDR3 protein. The sample has some 44,000 distinct CDR3 sequences, roughly 15% seen once. The time point is: sample taken at primary tumor resection. The sequencing here drew on PBMCs, taken at surgery. All receptors come from a male donor with early-stage non-small cell lung cancer.

Many counts were recorded for this clonotype. This chain uses TRBV20-1 with TRBJ2-4; D uncertain. The length of the CDR3 is 14 residues. Germline loops: CDR1 DFQATT, CDR2 SNEGSKA (reference sequence). V lost 4 bases and J lost 3, with 13 bases in between. Here the CDR3 DNA reads TGCAGTGCTACCGGCTCTCAAGGCAAAAACATTCAGTACTTC. Protein: CSATGSQGKNIQYF.

This clonotype was recorded a few times. The V and J genes are TRBV11-2 and TRBJ1-3; 9 nucleotides line up with TRBD1. The trim removed 5 bases at V and 2 bases at J, leaving 4 bases unmatched. Germline CDR1 reads SGHAT; CDR2 reads FQNNGV. This CDR3 is 15 amino acids long. CDR3 protein: CASSLGTGTGNTIYF. CDR3 DNA sequence: TGTGCCAGCAGCCTTGGGACAGGGACTGGAAACACCATATATTTT.

This clonotype appeared a few times. This rearrangement joins TRBV28 to TRBJ1-2; 7 bases are a match to TRBD1. The germline V gene encodes CDR1 MDHEN and CDR2 SYDVKM. The V segment lost 10 bases and the J segment 7 bases; nucleotides outside the gene matches: 9. CDR3 size: 12 residues. In DNA, the CDR3 is TGTGCCACCTACAGGACAGGTGGTGGCTACACCTTC. This sequence encodes CATYRTGGGYTF.

This clonotype was detected only a few times. The genes are TRBV2 and TRBJ2-3, with D possibly TRBD2 on 5 matching bases. The CDR3 runs 15 residues. Germline V gene sequence: CDR1 SNHLY, CDR2 FYNNEI. V lost 7 bases and J 2 bases, leaving 16 bases between the germline ends. Here the CDR3 reads CASKLGGPFTDTQYF. The CDR3 nucleotides are TGTGCCAGCAAACTCGGAGGACCCTTCACAGATACGCAGTATTTT.

This clonotype was found a few times. This chain connects TRBV6-5 to TRBJ2-1; perhaps TRBD2 as D (6 bases). The CDR3 has 16 amino acids. Germline-derived CDR1 and CDR2 are MNHEY and SVGAGI. Trimming cost V 3 bases and J 8 bases, with 20 bases left between them. CDR3 sequence reads: CASSYWGNAGGYEQFF. Written as DNA, the CDR3 is TGTGCCAGCAGTTATTGGGGAAATGCCGGAGGGTATGAGCAGTTCTTC.

This clonotype has a handful of counts. The chain couples TRBV28 to TRBJ2-2, with TRBD1 matching over 11 bases. Per the germline V gene, CDR1 is MDHEN and CDR2 is SYDVKM. J gave up 6 bases and V 6 bases, and 12 bases lay outside the gene matches. The CDR3 contains 17 residues. DNA for the CDR3: TGTGCCAGCAGCGGATTGAAGGACAGGGGGCGACCCGGGGAGCTGTTTTTT. Residues: CASSGLKDRGRPGELFF.

This clonotype was detected a few times. This chain joins TRBV12-3 or TRBV12-4 and TRBJ1-6; D call uncertain. Trimming removed 4 bases from V and 7 bases from J, with 11 bases in between. CDR3 size: 14 residues. In DNA form, the CDR3 reads TGTGCCAGCAGTTGGGCCCTATTAAATTCACCCCTCCACTTT. Translating gives CASSWALLNSPLHF.

J is TRBJ1-1 and V is TRBV5-1, with a weak D call TRBD1 (6 bases). Germline V gives CDR1 SGHRS, CDR2 YFSETQ. The V end was cut by 4 bases, the J end by 1 base, with 11 bases between. The CDR3 covers 14 residues. CDR3 nucleotides: TGCGCCAGCAGCATGGACAGCTCGAACACTGAAGCTTTCTTT. Translation: CASSMDSSNTEAFF.

The chain is built from TRBV7-9 and TRBJ1-5; TRBD1 is a possible D gene (6 bases). This CDR3 is 15 amino acids long. Deletions cut 5 bases from V and 0 bases from J, with 11 bases between. CDR1 SEHNR and CDR2 FQNEAQ come from the germline V gene (reference sequence). The CDR3 bases are TGTGCCAGCAGCGCGACAGGCGATAGCAATCAGCCCCAGCATTTT. Amino acids: CASSATGDSNQPQHF.

There are many counts of this clonotype. The chain is built from TRBV4-1 and TRBJ2-1, with D possibly called TRBD1 or TRBD2 (5 bases each). V shed 1 base and J shed 10 bases, with 17 bases lying between them. CDR1 is MGHRA, CDR2 YSYEKL, per germline. The CDR3 contains 15 residues. CDR3 nucleotides: TGCGCCAGCAGCCAAGGCCCTAGCTGGGGCGGGGAGCAGTTCTTC. Translated, it gives CASSQGPSWGGEQFF.

The chain links TRBV7-2 to TRBJ2-7, with D possibly TRBD2 on 6 matching bases. Trimming left V 3 bases short and J 2 bases short, with 14 bases between. This CDR3 is built from 15 residues. Germline lookup yields CDR1 SGHTA and CDR2 FQGNSA. DNA of the CDR3: TGTGCCAGCAGCTTGTACGCGGGACTGGCCTACGAGCAGTACTTC. It translates to CASSLYAGLAYEQYF.

This clonotype has more than one count but fewer than ten. CDR3 bases: TGTGCCAGCAGCCCCCCGGGACGGAACTATGGCTACACCTTC. This sequence encodes CASSPPGRNYGYTF. This chain links TRBV7-2 with TRBJ1-2; TRBD1 might be the D (5 bases). Germline V gives CDR1 SGHTA, CDR2 FQGNSA. The germline V and J ends were trimmed by 5 bases and 2 bases, with 12 bases remaining between them. This CDR3 comprises 14 residues.

This clonotype was picked up a small number of times. The rearrangement uses TRBV7-6 and TRBJ1-4, with 7 bases identical to TRBD1. Trimming removed 5 bases from V and 7 bases from J; junction bases left unmatched: 10. Per germline, CDR1 SGHVS and CDR2 FNYEAQ. This CDR3 has 15 residues. The CDR3 here is CASSEQTGISEKLFF. The DNA for the CDR3 is TGTGCCAGCAGCGAACAGACAGGGATTTCTGAAAAACTGTTTTTT.

This clonotype was observed a few times. The rearrangement uses TRBV20-1 and TRBJ2-7, with D tentatively TRBD2 (6 bases). In germline, CDR1 is DFQATT, CDR2 SNEGSKA (reference sequence). This CDR3 is built from 14 residues. V was pared by 3 bases and J by 2 bases, with 14 bases between. The CDR3: CSASLARFAYEQYF. The CDR3 nucleotides are TGCAGTGCTAGCCTAGCGAGGTTCGCCTACGAGCAGTACTTC.

This chain connects TRBV29-1 to TRBJ2-3; TRBD1 might be the D (5 bases). The germline V gene encodes CDR1 SQVTM and CDR2 ANQGSEA. This CDR3 spans 14 amino acids. V lost 6 bases, J lost 0 bases, and 13 bases lay in between. The DNA for the CDR3 is TGCAGCGTCGTGCAGGGCGTAAGCACAGATACGCAGTATTTT. Its translation is CSVVQGVSTDTQYF.

This clonotype has a handful of counts. The chain couples TRBV20-1 to TRBJ2-2; the match to TRBD1 covers 8 bases. There are 15 residues in the CDR3. CDR1 is DFQATT, CDR2 SNEGSKA, per germline (reference sequence). The ends lost 0 bases at V and 3 bases at J; junction bases unmatched: 3. The CDR3: CSARDRGRHTGELFF. The CDR3 bases are TGCAGTGCTAGAGACAGGGGGCGGCACACCGGGGAGCTGTTTTTT.